Each of the 7 T cell receptor beta chains below was sequenced from the same sample in a study of cytomegalovirus exposure and HLA in healthy donors. TCRdb keeps only in-frame clones here, not all; method: immunoSEQ multiplex PCR. The data contain 200,000 to 250,000 clones, roughly 84% of them singletons. The sequenced sample consisted of PBMCs. The origin of the receptors is a woman younger than 30 in good health and CMV-seropositive.

The rearrangement uses TRBV5-6 and TRBJ2-3; the match to TRBD2 covers 8 bases. This CDR3 is built from 15 residues. V lost 0 bases, J lost 4 bases, and 4 bases stayed unmatched. Germline V gene lookup returns CDR1 SGHDT and CDR2 YYEEEE. CDR3 region: CASSLAGRAPDTQYF. The CDR3 DNA is TGTGCCAGCAGCTTGGCCGGGAGGGCCCCAGATACGCAGTATTTT.

The rearrangement uses TRBV4-1 and TRBJ2-3, with D possibly matching TRBD1 (5 bases). Deletions cut 0 bases from V and 2 bases from J, with 9 bases between. The germline V gene encodes CDR1 MGHRA and CDR2 YSYEKL. The CDR3 is 15 amino acids. CDR3: CASSQEGRATDTQYF. CDR3 DNA: TGCGCCAGCAGCCAAGAGGGCAGGGCCACAGATACGCAGTATTTT.

The rearrangement uses TRBV28 and TRBJ2-5, with 9 nucleotides matching TRBD2. The CDR3 is 15 amino acids. Germline-derived CDR1 and CDR2 are MDHEN and SYDVKM. The J segment lost 5 bases and the V segment lost 7 bases, leaving 11 bases of the junction unmatched. This CDR3 reads CASTWEAGGGETQYF. The CDR3, as DNA: TGTGCCAGCACTTGGGAGGCGGGAGGGGGGGAGACCCAGTACTTC.

The genes are TRBV6-5 and TRBJ1-2; 12 bases map to TRBD1. This CDR3 contains 12 residues. V lost 8 bases and J lost 7; bases outside the gene matches: 2. Germline V gene data show CDR1 as MNHEY and CDR2 as SVGAGI. The CDR3, as DNA: TGTGCCAGCGGGGACAGGGGGCCTGGCTACACCTTC. This translates into CASGDRGPGYTF.

CDR3: CASSPGLAGAANEQFF. The DNA of the CDR3 is TGTGCCAGCAGTCCAGGACTAGCGGGAGCTGCCAATGAGCAGTTCTTC. The V call is TRBV27, the J call TRBJ2-1; the match to TRBD2 covers 13 bases. This CDR3 region has 16 residues. After removal of 5 bases from V and 6 bases from J, the junction contained 7 bases not matched to a gene. Germline V gene lookup returns CDR1 MNHEY and CDR2 SMNVEV (reference sequence).

The chain joins TRBV28 to TRBJ1-2, with 11 bases that match TRBD1. V lost 6 bases and J lost 0; bases outside the gene matches: 6. CDR3 length equals 16 residues. Germline V lookup: CDR1 MDHEN, CDR2 SYDVKM. The CDR3: CASSARGQGANYGYTF. The CDR3 region has the DNA TGTGCCAGCAGCGCCCGGGGACAGGGGGCTAACTATGGCTACACCTTC.

V is TRBV20-1 and J is TRBJ1-1, with D hard to call. CDR3 length equals 10 residues. Germline-derived CDR1 and CDR2 are DFQATT and SNEGSKA (reference sequence). V dropped 5 bases and J dropped 7 bases, with 8 bases sitting between them. The chain's CDR3 is CSAPGDEAFF. The CDR3, as DNA: TGCAGTGCTCCGGGAGATGAAGCTTTCTTT.